The rows below give T cell receptor beta chains drawn from one sample of a study of cytomegalovirus exposure and HLA in healthy donors. Sequencing was performed with immunoSEQ multiplex PCR; in TCRdb, only in-frame clones are kept and a portion is missing. The profile shows 150,000 to 200,000 clones, around 77% of them singletons. Source material: PBMCs. The origin of the receptors is a woman between 40 and 50 years old in good health and CMV-seronegative. The CDR3 runs from the conserved cysteine through the conserved F or W. Each record gives: V gene, clone size, J gene, D gene, CDR3 DNA, CDR3 protein. The D gene is left open where the match is weak. Where a row states a size, it is once, few, many or the class of an expanded clone; other rows omit it.

TRBV5-1	.	TRBJ2-7	TRBD1	TGCGCCAGCAGCCCGGGACAGGGGTCCTACCACGAGCAGTACTTC	CASSPGQGSYHEQYF
TRBV5-1	.	TRBJ2-6	TRBD1	TGCGCCAGCACTCCGGGGACAGTATCCTCTGGGGCCAACGTCCTGACTTTC	CASTPGTVSSGANVLTF
TRBV6-5	.	TRBJ2-7	TRBD2	TGTGCCAGCAGTTTGGTAGCGGGAGGTTACACCTACGAGCAGTACTTC	CASSLVAGGYTYEQYF
TRBV7-8	once	TRBJ1-3	.	TGTGCCAGCAGCTCAATTCCCTATGGAAACACCATATATTTT	CASSSIPYGNTIYF
TRBV5-4	.	TRBJ2-1	.	TGTGCCAGCAGCTTGCAGAAGGCAGGGTTCAATGAGCAGTTCTTC	CASSLQKAGFNEQFF
TRBV19	.	TRBJ2-6	TRBD1	TGTGCCAGTAGGACAGGGGATTCTGGGGCCAACGTCCTGACTTTC	CASRTGDSGANVLTF
TRBV28	.	TRBJ2-7	.	TGTGCCAGCATACTGGGGCCAGATACGAAGGAGTACTTC	CASILGPDTKEYF
TRBV5-8	.	TRBJ1-2	TRBD1	TGTGCCAGCAGCCTCCGGGACAGAGCTAACTATGGCTACACCTTC	CASSLRDRANYGYTF
TRBV28	.	TRBJ1-2	TRBD1	TGTGCCAGCAGTGCAGGAATCGGACAGGGCTATGGCTACACCTTC	CASSAGIGQGYGYTF
TRBV2	.	TRBJ1-5	.	TGTGCCAGCAGTGATAATAGGGAGGATCAGCCCCAGCATTTT	CASSDNREDQPQHF
TRBV6-1	once	TRBJ2-7	TRBD1	TGTGCCAGTTCCCCGACAGGGGGCGGTTACGAGCAGTACTTC	CASSPTGGGYEQYF
TRBV9	.	TRBJ1-2	.	TGTGCCAGCAGCGGGGCATATGGCTACACCTTC	CASSGAYGYTF
TRBV6-5	.	TRBJ2-1	.	TGTGCCAGCAGCCGCTCGGAGCGCGGGAACGCGTTCTTC	CASSRSERGNAFF
TRBV5-6	.	TRBJ1-2	.	TGTGCCAGCAGCTTGGCGGCGGGGACGGGCTATGGCTACACCTTC	CASSLAAGTGYGYTF
TRBV5-1	once	TRBJ1-4	.	TGCGCCAGCAGCTCGGGGACTCCAACTAATGAAAAACTGTTTTTT	CASSSGTPTNEKLFF
TRBV6-5	.	TRBJ2-5	TRBD2	TGTGCCAGCAGGAAGGGACTAGCTCGGGAGACCCAGTACTTC	CASRKGLARETQYF
TRBV7-6	.	TRBJ2-7	.	TGTGCCAGCAGCCCAGAAGACAGGAGATCCTACGAGCAGTACTTC	CASSPEDRRSYEQYF
TRBV19	.	TRBJ2-7	TRBD1	TGTGCCAGTAGTGACACAGGGGCATGGCGGGAGCAGTACTTC	CASSDTGAWREQYF
TRBV9	.	TRBJ1-3	.	TGTGCCAGCAGCGTAGGGTCAGAAGGGGGAGCTGGAAACACCATATATTTT	CASSVGSEGGAGNTIYF
TRBV7-3	.	TRBJ2-2	TRBD1	TGTGCCAGCAGCTCGGACAGGGACGTCGGGGAGCTGTTTTTT	CASSSDRDVGELFF
TRBV4-1	.	TRBJ2-2	TRBD1	TGCGCCAGCAGCCAAGATGGATCCGGGACAGGCGGGACCGGGGAGCTGTTTTTT	CASSQDGSGTGGTGELFF
TRBV2	.	TRBJ1-2	.	TGTGCCAGCAGTGAAGCGCGTCGCGAGGGCTACACCTTC	CASSEARREGYTF
TRBV18	.	TRBJ2-7	.	TGTGCCAGCTCACCCGACACGGAATACGAGCAGTACTTC	CASSPDTEYEQYF
TRBV28	.	TRBJ1-2	.	TGTGCCAGCAGTTTTATAACCTCTGGGCAGGGCGGCTATGGCTACACCTTC	CASSFITSGQGGYGYTF
TRBV4-1	.	TRBJ2-6	TRBD1	TGCGCCAGCAGCCGGGACCCGGGACAGGAGGGGTCTGGGGCCAACGTCCTGACTTTC	CASSRDPGQEGSGANVLTF
TRBV30	.	TRBJ2-7	TRBD2	TGTGCCTCGAGACTAGCGGGAGCCTCGCGAGAGCAGTACTTC	CASRLAGASREQYF
TRBV7-9	.	TRBJ2-3	TRBD2	TGTGCCACCGTAGCGGGACCTAGCACAGATACGCAGTATTTT	CATVAGPSTDTQYF
TRBV15	.	TRBJ2-5	.	TGTGCCACCAGCAGGTCTGGGGGGGGCGGGGAGACCCAGTACTTC	CATSRSGGGGETQYF
TRBV6-1	.	TRBJ1-4	.	TGTGCCAGCGCAACCGGGACTGTGAATGAAAAACTGTTTTTT	CASATGTVNEKLFF
TRBV6-7	.	TRBJ1-5	.	TGTGCCAGCCGAACTAGGACAGACCACAATCAGCCCCAGCATTTT	CASRTRTDHNQPQHF
TRBV5-1	.	TRBJ2-5	TRBD2	TGCGCCAGCTCCCCGACTAGCGGGAGGAGGGGGCAAGAGACCCAGTACTTC	CASSPTSGRRGQETQYF
TRBV2	.	TRBJ1-5	TRBD1	TGTGCCAGCAGTGAAACAGGGGATCAGCCCCAGCATTTT	CASSETGDQPQHF
TRBV5-1	few	TRBJ2-3	.	TGCGCCAGCAGCTTGGACTCAGGATCGGATACGCAGTATTTT	CASSLDSGSDTQYF
TRBV7-8	.	TRBJ2-5	TRBD2	TGTGCCAGCAGCTTCGGACTAGCGGGAGAAGAGACCCAGTACTTC	CASSFGLAGEETQYF
TRBV20-1	.	TRBJ1-1	.	TGCAGTGCTCGGGGGGCTGTTGAAGCTTTCTTT	CSARGAVEAFF
TRBV30	.	TRBJ1-2	.	TGTGCCTGGAGTGTACGGAGGGGATGGGATCCTGGCTACACCTTC	CAWSVRRGWDPGYTF
TRBV19	.	TRBJ1-4	TRBD1	TGTGCCAGTAGTCTTGGGGGGAGAGGACAGGCAGAAGGAAAACTGTTTTTT	CASSLGGRGQAEGKLFF
TRBV5-5	.	TRBJ2-5	TRBD2	TGTGCCAGCAGCTTGATCCAGGGAGGGCGAGAGACCCAGTACTTC	CASSLIQGGRETQYF
TRBV6-1	.	TRBJ2-7	.	TGTGCCAGCAGTGGATCGAGCGGGTTTTACGAGCAGTACTTC	CASSGSSGFYEQYF
TRBV28	.	TRBJ1-2	TRBD1	TGTGCCAGCAGTGCACCTACCCAGGGACAGTCCTATGGCTACACCTTC	CASSAPTQGQSYGYTF
TRBV11-2	once	TRBJ2-7	.	TGTGCCAGCAGCTTTATTACAGGGATGGCCTCCTACGAGCAGTACTTC	CASSFITGMASYEQYF
TRBV10-3	.	TRBJ2-5	TRBD2	TGTGCCACCGGGACTAGCGGACAAGAGACCCAGTACTTC	CATGTSGQETQYF
TRBV7-2	.	TRBJ2-1	TRBD1	TGTGCCAGCAGCTCCGACAGGGGCCCCTACAATGAGCAGTTCTTC	CASSSDRGPYNEQFF
TRBV7-9	.	TRBJ1-3	.	TGTGCCAGCAGCTTAGTGGGGGCTCGAAACACCATATATTTT	CASSLVGARNTIYF
TRBV5-8	.	TRBJ2-3	TRBD2	TGTGCCAGCAGCTTACGACTAGCGGGGAGTTATTTT	CASSLRLAGSYF
TRBV7-9	.	TRBJ2-2	.	TGTGCCAGCAGCTCTGGCAGGGGAGTGTCCGGGGAGCTGTTTTTT	CASSSGRGVSGELFF
TRBV5-1	.	TRBJ2-2	.	TGCGCCAGCGGCTTGAGTCCGGGAAAGACCGGGGAGCTGTTTTTT	CASGLSPGKTGELFF